The rows below give T cell receptor beta chains drawn from one sample of a study of blood T cells in healthy people across ages. Each CDR3 protein is one row after TCRdb ran MiXCR on the 5' RACE reads. The top ten hold approximately 2.1% of the sample, which has 1.5 million to 2 million distinct CDR3 sequences, roughly 52% seen once. The sample comprised blood. The receptors come from a middle-aged woman in good health. Each CDR3 is given with its conserved first and last residue. A D gene is named only where the DNA matches it firmly. The size field is filled for only some rows; it gives once, few, many or a size class.

CDR3 DNA,CDR3 protein,J gene,clone size,V gene,D gene
TGTGCCATCAGTGACGGAACAGAGACCAACTATGGCTACACCTTC,CAISDGTETNYGYTF,TRBJ1-2,-,TRBV10-3,-
TGCAGTGCTAGGGACACTCCATACCAAGAGACCCAGTACTTC,CSARDTPYQETQYF,TRBJ2-5,-,TRBV20-1,-
TGTGCCACCAGTGACCTAGCGGGGGAGCTCACAGATACGCAGTATTTT,CATSDLAGELTDTQYF,TRBJ2-3,-,TRBV24-1,TRBD2
TGTGCCGGCAGTTTCACAAGGACTCGCCACTACAATGAGCAGTTCTTC,CAGSFTRTRHYNEQFF,TRBJ2-1,-,TRBV6-2/TRBV6-3,-
TGTGCCAGCAGCTTAGGGCCGAGTGGGCAGAGCTACGAGCAGTACTTC,CASSLGPSGQSYEQYF,TRBJ2-7,-,TRBV7-2,-
TGTGCCAGCAGCTTATTCCGGACAGGGGTCCTGCCTGGGGCCAACGTCCTGACTTTC,CASSLFRTGVLPGANVLTF,TRBJ2-6,-,TRBV7-2,TRBD1
TGTGCCAGCAGTTTACAGGCCTCGGTCTATGAGCAGTTCTTC,CASSLQASVYEQFF,TRBJ2-1,few,TRBV28,-
TGTGCCAGCAGCCAAGCTGGAGGGCCGGAGACCCAGTACTTC,CASSQAGGPETQYF,TRBJ2-5,-,TRBV7-9,-
TGTGCCAGCAGCTCGAGACTCAGGCGGACCCAGTACTTC,CASSSRLRRTQYF,TRBJ2-5,few,TRBV7-4,-
TGTGCCAGCAGTGAATTATCAGGGGGCGGCTATGGCTACACCTTC,CASSELSGGGYGYTF,TRBJ1-2,few,TRBV25-1,TRBD1
TGTGCCACCAGTGGCGTGGTAGGGGCAGGGGCCTCTGGGGCCAACGTCCTGACTTTC,CATSGVVGAGASGANVLTF,TRBJ2-6,-,TRBV24-1,-
TGCACCAGCAGCCAAGAGGACCTAGCGGGGGGGCGACGGAATGAGCAGTTCTTC,CTSSQEDLAGGRRNEQFF,TRBJ2-1,-,TRBV4-3,TRBD2
TGTGCCAGTAGCTTGGCTGGGTCGAACACCGGGGAGCTGTTTTTT,CASSLAGSNTGELFF,TRBJ2-2,-,TRBV5-6,-
TGTGCCAGCAGTTTCGGACGCCTGGGACAGGGCAAAAACATTCAGTACTTC,CASSFGRLGQGKNIQYF,TRBJ2-4,-,TRBV12-3/TRBV12-4,TRBD1
TGTGCCAGCAGTTCCCTTGTGATAAGCTCCTACAATGAGCAGTTCTTC,CASSSLVISSYNEQFF,TRBJ2-1,-,TRBV28,-
TGTGCCAGTAGTAGGACAGGTGCCCACACCTTC,CASSRTGAHTF,TRBJ1-2,few,TRBV19,TRBD1
TGTGCCAGCAGTTTTGTGAAGCCCACAGATACGCAGTATTTT,CASSFVKPTDTQYF,TRBJ2-3,few,TRBV27,-
TGTGCCAGCAGCTTACACAAGACGGCTGAGCGGTTCTTC,CASSLHKTAERFF,TRBJ2-1,-,TRBV7-2,-
TGTGCCAGCAGTTACCCGGCCGGGGGTGGAGAGACCCAGTACTTC,CASSYPAGGGETQYF,TRBJ2-5,-,TRBV6-6,-
TGTGCCAGCACCCGCATAACAGGGAACGAGCAGTACTTC,CASTRITGNEQYF,TRBJ2-7,-,TRBV6-2/TRBV6-3,-
TGTGCCAGCAGCTTAGCGCATCCGGGGGAGGAGACCCAGTACTTC,CASSLAHPGEETQYF,TRBJ2-5,-,TRBV7-2,-
TGTGCCAGCAGCGAGACAGGGGCCAATGAGCAGTTCTTC,CASSETGANEQFF,TRBJ2-1,-,TRBV9,TRBD1
TGCGCCAGCTCCCTGACCCTCCCCTCCTACAATGAGCAGTTCTTC,CASSLTLPSYNEQFF,TRBJ2-1,few,TRBV5-1,-
TGTGCCACCAGTGATTTGGGTTCTGGATACAATGAGCAGTTCTTC,CATSDLGSGYNEQFF,TRBJ2-1,-,TRBV24-1,-
TGTGCCAGCAGCCATGGGTTTGGGGCAACCGGAAATGAGCAGTTCTTC,CASSHGFGATGNEQFF,TRBJ2-1,few,TRBV6-2/TRBV6-3,-
TGTGCCAGCGTCTTGGACAGGGTGAATTCACCCCTCCACTTT,CASVLDRVNSPLHF,TRBJ1-6,few,TRBV6-6,TRBD1
TGTACCAGCAGCTTAGAATCAGAGACCCAGTACTTC,CTSSLESETQYF,TRBJ2-5,-,TRBV11-1,-
TGCAGTGCTAGAGGACAGCGAAACTCTGGGGCCAACGTCCTGACTTTC,CSARGQRNSGANVLTF,TRBJ2-6,-,TRBV20-1,-
TGCAGTGCTAACTCGGGGTACACTGAAGCTTTCTTT,CSANSGYTEAFF,TRBJ1-1,once,TRBV20-1,-
TGTGCCAGCAGTCGACAGGGTCCCTATGGCTACACCTTC,CASSRQGPYGYTF,TRBJ1-2,many,TRBV27,TRBD1
TGTGCTAGCAGCCACGGACAGGGGGCATACAATGGGCAGTTCTTC,CASSHGQGAYNGQFF,TRBJ2-1,few,TRBV7-7,TRBD1
TGTGCCAGCAACCCCTTTCTGGCGGGCCACTACAATGAGCAGTTCTTC,CASNPFLAGHYNEQFF,TRBJ2-1,-,TRBV6-2/TRBV6-3,-
TGTGCCAGCAGCCTTACCTCGGCCTACGAGCAGTACTTC,CASSLTSAYEQYF,TRBJ2-7,few,TRBV6-5,-
TGTGCCGTTATGGGACAGGGTGACTATGGCTACACCTTC,CAVMGQGDYGYTF,TRBJ1-2,-,TRBV27,TRBD1
TGTGCCGGAAAGGCAGGATATACCTACGAGCAGTACTTC,CAGKAGYTYEQYF,TRBJ2-7,-,TRBV2,-
TGCGCCAGCAGCTTGTCGCCGGCCCTTCAAGAGACCCAGTACTTC,CASSLSPALQETQYF,TRBJ2-5,-,TRBV5-1,-
TGTGCCAGCAGCCCCTACAGGGGGACCACCGGGGAGCTGTTTTTT,CASSPYRGTTGELFF,TRBJ2-2,-,TRBV13,TRBD1
TGCAGCGTTGGGAAGCGGGGGGTCTACAATGAGCAGTTCTTC,CSVGKRGVYNEQFF,TRBJ2-1,-,TRBV29-1,TRBD2
TGCGCCAGCAGCCAAAGGGACAGGGGGCAATACATTCAGTACTTC,CASSQRDRGQYIQYF,TRBJ2-4,few,TRBV4-1,TRBD1
TGCGCCAGCAGCTTGGTCGGGCCCCGACAGGGAGAGACCCAGTACTTC,CASSLVGPRQGETQYF,TRBJ2-5,few,TRBV5-1,TRBD1
TGTGCCATCAGCCGGACTAGCGGGGGCTACAATGAGCAGTACTTC,CAISRTSGGYNEQYF,TRBJ2-5,-,TRBV10-3,TRBD2
TGTGCCAGCAGTTCCGGCGAAGCCTACGAGCAGTACTTC,CASSSGEAYEQYF,TRBJ2-7,-,TRBV6-2/TRBV6-3,-
TGTGCCAGCAGTACCCCCAGACAGGGGAGCTCCTACAATGAGCAGTTCTTC,CASSTPRQGSSYNEQFF,TRBJ2-1,-,TRBV12-3/TRBV12-4,TRBD1
TGTGCCAGCAGGCGGAGGTTCGATGAGCAGTTCTTC,CASRRRFDEQFF,TRBJ2-1,-,TRBV27,-